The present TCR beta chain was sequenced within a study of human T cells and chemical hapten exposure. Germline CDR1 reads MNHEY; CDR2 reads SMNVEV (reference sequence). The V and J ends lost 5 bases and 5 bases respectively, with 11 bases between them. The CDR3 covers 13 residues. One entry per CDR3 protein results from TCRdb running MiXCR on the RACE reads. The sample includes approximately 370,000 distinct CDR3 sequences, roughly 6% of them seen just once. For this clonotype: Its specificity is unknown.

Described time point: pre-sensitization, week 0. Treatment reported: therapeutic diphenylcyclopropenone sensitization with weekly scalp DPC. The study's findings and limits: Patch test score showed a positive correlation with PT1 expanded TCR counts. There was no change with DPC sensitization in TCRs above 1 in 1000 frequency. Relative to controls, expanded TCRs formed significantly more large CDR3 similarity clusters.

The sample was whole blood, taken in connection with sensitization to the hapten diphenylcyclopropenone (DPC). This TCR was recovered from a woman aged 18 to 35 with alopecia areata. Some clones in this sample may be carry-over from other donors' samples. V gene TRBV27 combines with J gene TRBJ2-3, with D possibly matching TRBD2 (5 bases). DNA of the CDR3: TGTGCCAGCAGTCAGCGTGAGGGAGATACGCAGTATTTT. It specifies CASSQREGDTQYF.